The 8 T cell receptor beta chains below all came from one sample that was sequenced in a study of T-cell reconstitution after alpha-beta-depleted transplantation in children. The library targeted TCRbeta and was prepared with unique molecular identifiers. Each CDR3 protein gets one entry after TCRdb re-called the PCR reads with MiXCR. The sample yields 350,000 to 400,000 distinct CDR3 sequences, 20% seen once. The sample here was PBMCs from the stem cell graft donor, taken from the stem cell graft. All receptors come from a human donor who donated a stem cell graft to a child with acute myeloid leukemia.

The chain is built from TRBV6-5 and TRBJ1-5; D is undetermined. Looked up from germline, CDR1 is MNHEY and CDR2 is SVGAGI. This CDR3 spans 14 amino acids. V lost 2 bases to trimming and J lost 9 bases, with 14 bases between them. CDR3 loop: CASSYAATTGPQHF. CDR3 bases: TGTGCCAGCAGTTACGCGGCCACTACGGGGCCCCAGCATTTT.

This clonotype was seen more than once but under ten times. V is TRBV12-3 or TRBV12-4 and J is TRBJ1-5; unclear D gene. This CDR3 is 16 amino acids long. Between the trimmed V and J ends, which lost 6 bases and 4 bases, there was a span of 19 bases. The chain's CDR3 is CASSPLGQAKNQPQHF. The CDR3 bases are TGTGCCAGCAGCCCCTTAGGGCAGGCAAAAAATCAGCCCCAGCATTTT.

The rearrangement joins TRBV9 to TRBJ2-1; TRBD2 aligns across 7 bases. The V gene end was trimmed by 0 bases and the J gene end by 6 bases; junction bases not matched to a gene: 3. CDR1 and CDR2 from the germline V gene are SGDLS and YYNGEE. This CDR3 has 14 amino acids. The CDR3 protein is CASSVGGSSNEQFF. CDR3 in DNA: TGTGCCAGCAGCGTAGGCGGGAGTAGCAATGAGCAGTTCTTC.

This clonotype was counted only a few times. The J gene is TRBJ2-7, the V gene TRBV15; perhaps TRBD2 as D (5 bases). Germline CDR1 is LNHNV and CDR2 is YYDKDF (reference sequence). The CDR3 covers 12 residues. V dropped 3 bases and J dropped 7 bases, with 10 bases sitting between them. This chain's CDR3 is CATSRDGDEQYF. The CDR3 nucleotides are TGTGCCACCAGCAGGGACGGGGATGAGCAGTACTTC.

The rearrangement uses TRBV7-2 and TRBJ2-1; 7 bases are a match to TRBD2. With 6 bases clipped from V and 8 bases from J, the junction kept 4 bases outside the gene matches. Germline lookup yields CDR1 SGHTA and CDR2 FQGNSA. There are 12 residues in the CDR3. CDR3 sequence: CASRPGGYEQFF. CDR3 nucleotides: TGTGCCAGCAGGCCCGGGGGGTATGAGCAGTTCTTC.

The rearrangement links TRBV3-1 to TRBJ2-7, with TRBD1 as a possible D gene (6 bases). CDR1 and CDR2 from the germline V gene are LGHDT and YNNKEL (reference sequence). The V and J ends lost 11 bases and 3 bases respectively, with 17 bases between them. This CDR3 has 13 amino acids. The CDR3 protein is CASSKGEFYEQYF. In DNA form, the CDR3 reads TGTGCCTCCTCGAAGGGGGAGTTCTACGAGCAGTACTTC.

The genes are TRBV2 and TRBJ2-7; 9 nucleotides agree with TRBD2. The J segment lost 7 bases and the V segment lost 7 bases, leaving 17 bases of the junction unmatched. Germline CDR1 and CDR2: SNHLY and FYNNEI. The CDR3 extends over 16 amino acids. Here the CDR3 reads CASTLRGVSGSGEQYF. In DNA, the CDR3 is TGTGCCAGCACCCTCAGGGGGGTTAGCGGGAGCGGAGAGCAGTACTTC.

This sequence joins TRBV7-9 and TRBJ2-1; TRBD2 aligns across 13 bases. CDR3 length: 16 amino acids. The germline CDR1 and CDR2 sequences are SEHNR and FQNEAQ (reference sequence). Trimming at V came to 4 bases and at J to 5 bases, leaving 5 bases not matched to a gene. The CDR3 DNA sequence: TGTGCCAGCAGCTCGAAACTAGCGGGAGGGAACAATGAGCAGTTCTTC. This codes for CASSSKLAGGNNEQFF.